This TCR beta chain was recorded in a study of control samples from healthy donors and cancer patients. Sequencing was performed with immunoSEQ multiplex PCR; in TCRdb, only in-frame clones are kept and a portion is missing. The repertoire holds 100,000 to 150,000 clones, around 90% seen once, with around 9.4% in the top ten. With V trimmed by 1 base and J by 4 bases, 8 bases remained unmatched. The CDR3 loop spans 17 amino acids. The germline gives CDR1 SGHTA, CDR2 FQGNSA. This clone was counted a few times. The rearrangement uses TRBV7-2 and TRBJ2-1; 9 positions agree with TRBD1. Sequencing input: blood. This receptor was identified in a middle-aged man in good health. In DNA, the CDR3 is TGTGCCAGCAGCTTAGTGACGGGACAGGGACCTTACAATGAGCAGTTCTTC. As protein: CASSLVTGQGPYNEQFF.